Listed below are T cell receptor delta chains from one sample, sequenced in a study of gamma-delta chains in newborns, infants, children. TCRdb called clones from the reads again using CATT. Here the sample spans some 4,200 delta-chain clones, roughly 2.1% being singletons. Sequenced: blood. All receptors come from a child who was a newborn, infant or young child, either healthy, febrile or measles-vaccinated (not recorded which). Each CDR3 is given with its conserved first and last residue. Fields, in order: D gene, clone size, J gene, V gene, CDR3 protein, CDR3 DNA. D genes are given only for firm matches. Expanded clones are given a class, and other clones once, few, many or no size at all.

d_gene: TRDD3
abundance: .
j_gene: TRDJ3
v_gene: TRDV2
CDR3aa: CACDTAGGSSWDTRQMFF
CDR3nt: TGTGCCTGTGACACCGCTGGGGGAAGCTCCTGGGACACCCGACAGATGTTTTTC

d_gene: .
abundance: medium-sized
j_gene: TRDJ1
v_gene: TRDV1
CDR3aa: CALGELPRIPSSGVTTDKLIF
CDR3nt: TGTGCTCTTGGGGAACTCCCCCGGATTCCGTCTTCAGGGGTCACCACCGATAAACTCATCTTT

d_gene: .
abundance: few
j_gene: TRDJ2
v_gene: TRAV29/DV5
CDR3aa: CSVPLCSKRAGIRAQLFF
CDR3nt: .

d_gene: .
abundance: few
j_gene: TRDJ1
v_gene: TRAV29/DV5
CDR3aa: CSVLLCSKRGFPHTGDTRRSDKLIF
CDR3nt: .

d_gene: TRDD3
abundance: .
j_gene: TRDJ3
v_gene: TRDV2
CDR3aa: CACDKVLGASSSWDTRQMFF
CDR3nt: TGTGCCTGTGACAAAGTACTGGGGGCCTCCAGCTCCTGGGACACCCGACAGATGTTTTTC

d_gene: TRDD3
abundance: .
j_gene: TRDJ3
v_gene: TRDV2
CDR3aa: CACDTAGGYSWDTRQMFF
CDR3nt: TGTGCCTGTGACACCGCCGGGGGATACTCCTGGGACACCCGACAGATGTTTTTC

d_gene: TRDD3
abundance: .
j_gene: TRDJ1
v_gene: TRDV2
CDR3aa: CACDSLGEDTDKLIF
CDR3nt: TGTGCCTGTGATTCACTGGGGGAGGACACCGATAAACTCATCTTT

d_gene: TRDD3
abundance: large
j_gene: TRDJ3
v_gene: TRDV2
CDR3aa: CACEYWGSSWDTRQMFF
CDR3nt: TGTGCCTGTGAATACTGGGGGAGCTCCTGGGACACCCGACAGATGTTTTTC

d_gene: TRDD3
abundance: .
j_gene: TRDJ1
v_gene: TRDV2
CDR3aa: CACDTWGYGELIF
CDR3nt: TGTGCCTGTGACACCTGGGGATACGGGGAACTCATCTTT

d_gene: TRDD3
abundance: few
j_gene: TRDJ3
v_gene: TRDV2
CDR3aa: CACDTVLGDTRTWDTRQMFF
CDR3nt: TGTGCCTGTGACACCGTACTGGGGGATACCCGAACCTGGGACACCCGACAGATGTTTTTC

d_gene: TRDD3
abundance: large
j_gene: TRDJ2
v_gene: TRDV2
CDR3aa: CACDTLGDLTAQLFF
CDR3nt: TGTGCCTGTGACACCTTGGGGGATTTGACAGCACAACTCTTCTTT

d_gene: TRDD3
abundance: .
j_gene: TRDJ1
v_gene: TRDV2
CDR3aa: CACDHVGPTGGYSIPDKLIF
CDR3nt: TGTGCCTGTGACCACGTCGGGCCTACTGGGGGATACTCAATACCCGATAAACTCATCTTT

d_gene: TRDD3
abundance: few
j_gene: TRDJ3
v_gene: TRDV2
CDR3aa: CACDPTGGYGSSWDTRQMFF
CDR3nt: TGTGCCTGTGATCCCACTGGGGGATACGGGAGCTCCTGGGACACCCGACAGATGTTTTTC

d_gene: TRDD3
abundance: large
j_gene: TRDJ1
v_gene: TRDV1
CDR3aa: CALGEIPVLGDIAGGADKLIF
CDR3nt: TGTGCTCTTGGGGAAATCCCCGTGCTGGGGGATATAGCAGGTGGGGCCGATAAACTCATCTTT

d_gene: TRDD3
abundance: .
j_gene: TRDJ3
v_gene: TRDV2
CDR3aa: CACDYWGIRSWDTRQMFF
CDR3nt: TGTGCCTGTGATTACTGGGGGATACGCTCCTGGGACACCCGACAGATGTTTTTC

d_gene: TRDD3
abundance: .
j_gene: TRDJ2
v_gene: TRDV2
CDR3aa: CACDTLLGDTLTAQLFF
CDR3nt: TGTGCCTGTGACACCCTACTGGGGGATACTTTGACAGCACAACTCTTCTTT

d_gene: .
abundance: hyperexpanded
j_gene: TRDJ1
v_gene: TRDV2
CDR3aa: CACDTWGTDKLIF
CDR3nt: TGTGCCTGTGACACCTGGGGGACCGATAAACTCATCTTT

d_gene: .
abundance: few
j_gene: TRDJ3
v_gene: TRDV2
CDR3aa: CACDTVTSSWDTRQMFF
CDR3nt: TGTGCCTGTGACACCGTCACTAGCTCCTGGGACACCCGACAGATGTTTTTC

d_gene: .
abundance: large
j_gene: TRDJ3
v_gene: TRDV2
CDR3aa: CACDTAGWTSWDTRQMFF
CDR3nt: TGTGCCTGTGACACCGCCGGGTGGACCTCCTGGGACACCCGACAGATGTTTTTC

d_gene: TRDD3
abundance: few
j_gene: TRDJ1
v_gene: TRDV2
CDR3aa: CACDTIRGIRETDKLIF
CDR3nt: TGTGCCTGTGACACGATCCGGGGGATACGTGAAACCGATAAACTCATCTTT

d_gene: TRDD3
abundance: .
j_gene: TRDJ1
v_gene: TRDV2
CDR3aa: CACDGLGDNTDKLIF
CDR3nt: TGTGCCTGTGATGGACTGGGGGATAACACCGATAAACTCATCTTT

d_gene: .
abundance: .
j_gene: TRDJ3
v_gene: TRDV2
CDR3aa: CACDTVGGGSSWDTRQMFF
CDR3nt: TGTGCCTGTGACACTGTAGGAGGGGGGAGCTCCTGGGACACCCGACAGATGTTTTTC

d_gene: TRDD3
abundance: .
j_gene: TRDJ3
v_gene: TRDV2
CDR3aa: CACDTVGDASSWDTRQMFF
CDR3nt: TGTGCCTGTGACACGGTGGGGGACGCCAGCTCCTGGGACACCCGACAGATGTTTTTC

d_gene: .
abundance: large
j_gene: TRDJ1
v_gene: TRDV1
CDR3aa: CALGELGKVTEADKLIF
CDR3nt: TGTGCTCTTGGGGAACTAGGAAAAGTTACTGAGGCCGATAAACTCATCTTT

d_gene: TRDD3
abundance: few
j_gene: TRDJ1
v_gene: TRDV2
CDR3aa: CACDVLGDKSDKLIF
CDR3nt: TGTGCCTGTGACGTGCTGGGGGATAAGTCCGATAAACTCATCTTT

d_gene: TRDD3
abundance: .
j_gene: TRDJ3
v_gene: TRDV2
CDR3aa: CACDKVLGDLNWDTRQMFF
CDR3nt: TGTGCCTGTGACAAAGTACTGGGGGACCTGAACTGGGACACCCGACAGATGTTTTTC

d_gene: TRDD3
abundance: few
j_gene: TRDJ3
v_gene: TRDV2
CDR3aa: CACDVLGSSWDTRQMFF
CDR3nt: TGTGCCTGTGACGTACTGGGGAGCTCCTGGGACACCCGACAGATGTTTTTC

d_gene: TRDD3
abundance: .
j_gene: TRDJ2
v_gene: TRDV2
CDR3aa: CACDTLGEKTAQLFF
CDR3nt: TGTGCCTGTGACACTCTGGGGGAAAAGACAGCACAACTCTTCTTT

d_gene: .
abundance: .
j_gene: TRDJ3
v_gene: TRDV2
CDR3aa: CACDTGWTSSWDTRQMFF
CDR3nt: TGTGCCTGTGACACCGGCTGGACCTCCTCCTGGGACACCCGACAGATGTTTTTC

d_gene: TRDD3
abundance: once
j_gene: TRDJ1
v_gene: TRDV2
CDR3aa: CACDILGSHTDKPIF
CDR3nt: TGTGCCTGTGACATACTGGGGTCCCACACCGATAAACCCATCTTT

d_gene: TRDD3
abundance: few
j_gene: TRDJ1
v_gene: TRDV2
CDR3aa: CACDVLGDTKLIF
CDR3nt: TGTGCCTGTGACGTACTGGGGGATACTAAACTCATCTTT

d_gene: .
abundance: large
j_gene: TRDJ1
v_gene: TRDV1
CDR3aa: CALGELAFLWGPPRGTDKLIF
CDR3nt: TGTGCTCTTGGGGAACTCGCCTTCCTGTGGGGGCCTCCTCGGGGCACCGATAAACTCATCTTT

d_gene: TRDD3
abundance: .
j_gene: TRDJ2
v_gene: TRDV2
CDR3aa: CACDTVGDTTAQLFF
CDR3nt: TGTGCCTGTGACACCGTGGGGGATACGACAGCACAACTCTTCTTT

d_gene: TRDD3
abundance: few
j_gene: TRDJ2
v_gene: TRDV2
CDR3aa: CACDILGETAQLFF
CDR3nt: TGTGCCTGTGACATACTGGGGGAGACAGCACAACTCTTCTTT

d_gene: TRDD3
abundance: few
j_gene: TRDJ3
v_gene: TRDV2
CDR3aa: CACDTWDTGSWDTRQMFF
CDR3nt: TGTGCCTGTGACACGTGGGATACTGGCTCCTGGGACACCCGACAGATGTTTTTC

d_gene: TRDD3
abundance: large
j_gene: TRDJ3
v_gene: TRDV2
CDR3aa: CACDPLLGDTPWDTRQMFF
CDR3nt: TGTGCCTGTGACCCCCTACTGGGGGATACGCCCTGGGACACCCGACAGATGTTTTTC

d_gene: TRDD3
abundance: large
j_gene: TRDJ1
v_gene: TRDV1
CDR3aa: CALGELPLVGIRRYTDKLIF
CDR3nt: TGTGCTCTTGGGGAACTACCCCTGGTGGGGATACGGAGGTACACCGATAAACTCATCTTT

d_gene: TRDD3
abundance: .
j_gene: TRDJ3
v_gene: TRDV2
CDR3aa: CACDTYWGIQDAWDTRQMFF
CDR3nt: TGTGCCTGTGACACCTACTGGGGGATACAGGACGCCTGGGACACCCGACAGATGTTTTTC

d_gene: .
abundance: large
j_gene: TRDJ1
v_gene: TRDV1
CDR3aa: CALGEVGGLQYRRETDKLIF
CDR3nt: TGTGCTCTTGGGGAAGTGGGAGGTTTACAATACCGCCGCGAAACCGATAAACTCATCTTT

d_gene: .
abundance: .
j_gene: TRDJ3
v_gene: TRDV2
CDR3aa: CACDTVGYWDTRQMFF
CDR3nt: TGTGCCTGTGACACGGTAGGATATTGGGACACCCGACAGATGTTTTTC

d_gene: .
abundance: medium-sized
j_gene: TRDJ1
v_gene: TRDV3
CDR3aa: CAFNALGTDKLIF
CDR3nt: TGTGCCTTTAACGCCCTGGGGACCGATAAACTCATCTTT

d_gene: TRDD3
abundance: few
j_gene: TRDJ3
v_gene: TRDV2
CDR3aa: CACDVLGESSWDTRQMFF
CDR3nt: TGTGCCTGTGACGTACTGGGGGAGAGCTCCTGGGACACCCGACAGATGTTTTTC

d_gene: TRDD3
abundance: .
j_gene: TRDJ2
v_gene: TRDV2
CDR3aa: CACDPVLGDTALTAQLFF
CDR3nt: TGTGCCTGTGACCCTGTACTGGGGGATACAGCTTTGACAGCACAACTCTTCTTT

d_gene: TRDD3
abundance: large
j_gene: TRDJ2
v_gene: TRDV2
CDR3aa: CACDTLGDTLTAQLFF
CDR3nt: TGTGCCTGTGACACTCTGGGGGATACTTTGACAGCACAACTCTTCTTT

d_gene: TRDD3
abundance: .
j_gene: TRDJ3
v_gene: TRDV2
CDR3aa: CACDTVELGAKEESSWDTRQMFF
CDR3nt: TGTGCCTGTGACACCGTCGAACTGGGGGCTAAAGAGGAGAGCTCCTGGGACACCCGACAGATGTTTTTC